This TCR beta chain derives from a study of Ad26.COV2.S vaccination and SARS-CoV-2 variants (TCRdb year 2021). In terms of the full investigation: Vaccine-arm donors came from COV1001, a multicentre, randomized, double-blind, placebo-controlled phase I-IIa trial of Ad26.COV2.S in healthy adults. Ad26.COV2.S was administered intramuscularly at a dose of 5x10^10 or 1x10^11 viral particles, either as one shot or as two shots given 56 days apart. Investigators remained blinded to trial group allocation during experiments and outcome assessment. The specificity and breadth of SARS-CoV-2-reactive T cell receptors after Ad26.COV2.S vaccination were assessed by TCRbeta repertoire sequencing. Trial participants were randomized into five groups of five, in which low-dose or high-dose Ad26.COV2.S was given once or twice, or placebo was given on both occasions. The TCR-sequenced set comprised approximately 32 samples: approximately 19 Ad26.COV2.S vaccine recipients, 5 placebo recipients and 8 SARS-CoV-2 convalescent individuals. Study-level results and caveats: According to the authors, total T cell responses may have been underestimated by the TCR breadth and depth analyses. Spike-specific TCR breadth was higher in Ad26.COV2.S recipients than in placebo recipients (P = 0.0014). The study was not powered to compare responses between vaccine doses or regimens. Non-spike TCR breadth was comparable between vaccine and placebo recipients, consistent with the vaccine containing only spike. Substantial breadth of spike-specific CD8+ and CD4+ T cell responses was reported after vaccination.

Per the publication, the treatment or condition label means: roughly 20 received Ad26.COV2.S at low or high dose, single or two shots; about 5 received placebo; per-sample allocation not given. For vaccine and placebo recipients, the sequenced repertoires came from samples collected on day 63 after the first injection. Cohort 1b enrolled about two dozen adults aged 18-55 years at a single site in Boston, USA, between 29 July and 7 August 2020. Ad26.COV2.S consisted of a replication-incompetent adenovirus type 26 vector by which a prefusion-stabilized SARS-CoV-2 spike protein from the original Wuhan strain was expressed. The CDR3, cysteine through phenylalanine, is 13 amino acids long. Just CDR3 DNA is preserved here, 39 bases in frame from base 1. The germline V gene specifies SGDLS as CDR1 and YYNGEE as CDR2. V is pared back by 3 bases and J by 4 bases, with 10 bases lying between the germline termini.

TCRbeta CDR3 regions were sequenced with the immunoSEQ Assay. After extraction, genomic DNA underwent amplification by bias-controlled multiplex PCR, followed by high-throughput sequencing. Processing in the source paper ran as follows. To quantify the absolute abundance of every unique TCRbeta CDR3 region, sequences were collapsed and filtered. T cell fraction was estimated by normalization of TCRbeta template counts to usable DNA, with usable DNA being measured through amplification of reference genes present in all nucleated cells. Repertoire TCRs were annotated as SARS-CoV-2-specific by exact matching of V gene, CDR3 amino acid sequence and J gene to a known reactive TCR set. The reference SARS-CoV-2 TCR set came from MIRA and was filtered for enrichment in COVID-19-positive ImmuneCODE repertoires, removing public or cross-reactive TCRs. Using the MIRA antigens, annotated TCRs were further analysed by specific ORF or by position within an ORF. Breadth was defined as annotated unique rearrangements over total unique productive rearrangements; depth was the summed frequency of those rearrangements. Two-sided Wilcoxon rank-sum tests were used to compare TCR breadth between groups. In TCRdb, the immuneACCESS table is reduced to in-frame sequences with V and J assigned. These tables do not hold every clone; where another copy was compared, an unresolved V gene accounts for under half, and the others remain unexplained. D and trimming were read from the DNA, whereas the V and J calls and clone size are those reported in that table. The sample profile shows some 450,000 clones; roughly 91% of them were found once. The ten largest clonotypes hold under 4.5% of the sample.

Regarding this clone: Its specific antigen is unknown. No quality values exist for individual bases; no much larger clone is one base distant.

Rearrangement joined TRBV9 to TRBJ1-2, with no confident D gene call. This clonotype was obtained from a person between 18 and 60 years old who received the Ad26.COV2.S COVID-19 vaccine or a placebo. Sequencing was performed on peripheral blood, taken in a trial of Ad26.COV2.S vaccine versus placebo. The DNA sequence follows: TGTGCCAGCAGCGGGCTTATTAGCTATGGCTACACCTTC. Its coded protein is CASSGLISYGYTF.